These T cell receptor beta chains were read from a single sample in a study of shared clonotypes between healthy human individuals. TCRdb keeps only in-frame clones here, not all; method: immunoSEQ multiplex PCR. The sample contains 600,000 or so clones, roughly 98% of which appear only once. Sequences were obtained from naive CD8+ T cells sorted from blood. The receptors stem from a man aged 25 to 40 in good health. CDR3s include the opening cysteine and the closing phenylalanine or tryptophan.

v_gene,j_gene,CDR3aa
TRBV5-1,TRBJ2-5,CASSQRERETQYF
TRBV11-3,TRBJ2-7,CASSLDSSGAYEQYF
TRBV7-3,TRBJ2-2,CASSLVSGELFF
TRBV18,TRBJ2-7,CASSPVGGSQPPEQYF
TRBV9,TRBJ2-1,CASSVAVNNEQFF
TRBV11-3,TRBJ2-2,CASSYRNTGELFF
TRBV27,TRBJ2-2,CASSLPDRMEVKDIGELFF
TRBV30,TRBJ1-5,CAWSEGTGHQPQHF
TRBV2,TRBJ2-1,CASSEETSGLEQFF
TRBV4-1,TRBJ2-1,CASTPSGGGEQFF
TRBV18,TRBJ1-1,CASSRVANTEAFF
TRBV7-9,TRBJ1-2,CASSLATTPRGHLYGYTF
TRBV7-3,TRBJ2-1,CASISGLCLYNEQFF
TRBV5-1,TRBJ2-7,CASSLSKPSYEQYF
TRBV4-3,TRBJ1-5,CASSQDSRNQPQHF
TRBV7-9,TRBJ2-7,CASSPRSGQNYEQYF
TRBV11-2,TRBJ2-7,CASSFLLSPIYEQYF
TRBV11-2,TRBJ2-7,CASSYGGGSYEQYF
TRBV15,TRBJ1-5,CATSREGNSNQPQHF
TRBV6-4,TRBJ2-2,CASSEGPTGELFF
TRBV4-1,TRBJ2-7,CASSQAGPYEQYF
TRBV27,TRBJ2-7,CASSLSSGESSYEQYF
TRBV29-1,TRBJ2-7,CSVEKREGLDYEQYF
TRBV4-1,TRBJ1-1,CASSHLDRGEMNTEAFF
TRBV11-2,TRBJ1-1,CASSLDFRVGNTEAFF
TRBV6-1,TRBJ1-5,CASSVSANQPQHF
TRBV7-8,TRBJ1-1,CASSLRGPTEAFF
TRBV18,TRBJ2-1,CASSPRPGEGNEQFF
TRBV7-2,TRBJ2-3,CASSQPPGADTQYF